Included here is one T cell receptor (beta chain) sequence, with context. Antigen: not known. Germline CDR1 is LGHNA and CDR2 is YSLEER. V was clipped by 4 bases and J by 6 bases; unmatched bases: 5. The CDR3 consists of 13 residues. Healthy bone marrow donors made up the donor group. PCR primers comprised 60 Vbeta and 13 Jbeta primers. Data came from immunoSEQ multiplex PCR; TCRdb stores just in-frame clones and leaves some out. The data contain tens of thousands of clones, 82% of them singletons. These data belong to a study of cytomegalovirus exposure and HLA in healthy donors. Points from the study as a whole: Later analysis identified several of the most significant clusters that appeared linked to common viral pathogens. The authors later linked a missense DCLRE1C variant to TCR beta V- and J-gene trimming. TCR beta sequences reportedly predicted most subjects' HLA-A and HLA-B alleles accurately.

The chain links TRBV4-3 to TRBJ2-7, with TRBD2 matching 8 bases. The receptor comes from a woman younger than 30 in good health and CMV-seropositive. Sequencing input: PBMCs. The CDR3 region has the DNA TGCGCCAGCAGCCCCCGGGGGGGAAGCGAGCAGTACTTC. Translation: CASSPRGGSEQYF.